This T cell receptor (beta chain) was found in a study of T cell responses to AZD1222 COVID-19 vaccine. V lost 0 bases and J 1 base, leaving 7 bases between the germline ends. This CDR3 region has 14 residues. Germline CDR1 reads SGHDN; CDR2 reads FVKESK. Generated by immunoSEQ multiplex PCR, the TCRdb table keeps only in-frame clones and is missing some. The sample shows about 67,000 clones, roughly 80% of them seen only once. V is TRBV14 and J is TRBJ2-7; D uncertain. The receptor was isolated from an adult in good health. Source: peripheral blood, taken on day 0 of AZD1222 vaccination. The CDR3 is CASSQDLTSYEQYF. The CDR3 coding sequence is TGTGCCAGCAGCCAAGATCTAACTTCCTACGAGCAGTACTTC.